This entry describes one T cell receptor (beta chain). The sample is drawn from a study of blood T cell repertoires in COVID-19. Study-level background: T cells, B-cell-depleted T cells, or PBMCs supplied cDNA or gDNA.

Trimming left V 0 bases short and J 0 bases short, with 19 bases between. CDR1 is SGDLS and CDR2 is YYNGEE in the germline V gene. This CDR3 comprises 18 residues. TCRdb's table, derived via immunoSEQ multiplex PCR, lists solely in-frame clones and lacks some. The sample contains about 180,000 clones, around 88% of which appear only once. Everyone who took part was 18 to 89 years old, and they came from 20 to 25 US areas. This chain uses TRBV9 with TRBJ2-7; possible D gene TRBD1, 6 bases. The TCR sequence derives from a woman aged 30 to 39 who had recovered from COVID-19. Sequenced input: PBMCs or T cells enriched from blood (not recorded which). The CDR3 DNA sequence: TGTGCCAGCAGCGTAGGGACCTTGACGACAGGACACTCCTACGAGCAGTACTTC. Translating gives CASSVGTLTTGHSYEQYF.